The source of this T cell receptor beta chain is a study of blood T cell repertoires in COVID-19. In the source study's methods: Amplification of reference gene primers was used by the study to estimate nucleated cell counts. Measured with immunoSEQ multiplex PCR; TCRdb has only the in-frame clones, and not every one. V and J calls and clone size follow that table, whereas D and trimming were derived from the DNA. Of 30,000 to 40,000 clones listed, roughly 88% were seen once; the top ten hold about 6.3%. Trimming at V came to 4 bases and at J to 4 bases, leaving 8 bases not matched to a gene. This CDR3 is 15 amino acids long. Germline V gene lookup returns CDR1 SGHRS and CDR2 YFSETQ.

The chain joins TRBV5-1 to TRBJ1-3; 7 positions agree with TRBD1. The TCR originated in a human donor in a cohort sampled during active COVID-19. The sequenced sample was peripheral blood. CDR3 sequence: CASSPETGVGNTIYF. The CDR3 DNA follows: TGCGCCAGCAGCCCGGAAACAGGGGTGGGAAACACCATATATTTT.